Reported below is one T cell receptor beta chain. This clonotype has a count of ten or more. Its specific antigen is unknown. Base-call qualities are not available, and no considerably larger clone is one nucleotide away. The record originates from a study of regulatory T cells in long-lasting Graves disease (dated by TCRdb to the early 2020s). For context, the study as a whole: Patients with newly diagnosed Graves' disease had been on antithyroid drugs for under 3 months. Persistent Graves' disease patients were compared with newly diagnosed Graves' disease patients by peripheral blood TCR sequencing and RNA sequencing. The study was conducted in China and was registered as a clinical trial. A total of approximately 35 samples underwent TCR sequencing: some 13 from persistent and about 20 from newly diagnosed Graves' disease patients. Here is what the overall study found, with its caveats: Only peripheral blood was studied, because thyroid tissue, the primary lesion, was inaccessible. Compared with newly diagnosed patients, persistent Graves' disease patients had lower TCR Shannon entropy and fewer highly expanded clones, which suggests clonal expansion. Preferential use of TRBV28, TRBJ1-2 and TRBJ2-5 was observed in persistent disease, whereas TRBV20-1 and TRBJ2-1 were favored in newly diagnosed disease. Sequencing and analysis were limited to the TCR beta chain. A larger number of public clonotypes was shared among persistent patients (approximately 2,500) than among newly diagnosed patients (approximately 930). The small sample size was acknowledged by the authors as a limitation that may reduce accuracy.

According to the germline V gene (reference sequence), CDR1 reads MNHNY and CDR2 reads SVGAGI. V loses 0 bases, J loses 1 base, and the germline ends lie 7 bases apart. The CDR3, cysteine through phenylalanine, is 15 amino acids long. Only the CDR3 DNA stays, 45 bases, in frame from base 1. The time point label, as the study defines it: newly diagnosed GD, antithyroid drugs for less than 3 months. For both TCR sequencing and RNA sequencing, RNA was extracted from PBMCs in TRIzol. The diagnosis of Graves' disease followed American Thyroid Association guidelines. Patients were recruited from an endocrinology department in Xi'an, China. From each patient, around 9.3 milliliters of peripheral blood was collected into an EDTA anticoagulant tube. Ficoll Paque Plus density gradient separation was used to isolate PBMCs, and no further T cell sorting was done. RNA quality was checked with an Agilent 2100 Bioanalyzer and agarose gel, and concentration with a NanoDrop 2000.

Library prep was done by multiplex PCR. Sequenced using an Illumina HiSeq 4000. iRepertoire HTBI primers and Arm-PCR amplification of CDR3 regions were used to construct TCR beta libraries. PCR products were gel purified before sequencing. The study's processing was this. Across samples, 60 to 80 TRBV and around 15 TRBJ segments were identified and used for gene usage analysis of CDR3 amino acid clonotypes. COPE and FqMerger were used to merge the filtered high-quality paired reads into contigs. BLAST was used to align contigs to the IMGT TRBV, TRBD and TRBJ reference genes, and CDR3 was defined following IMGT. Highly expanded clones were defined as clonotypes with a frequency above 0.1%. Shannon entropy was used to measure repertoire diversity, and the Gini coefficient was used to measure V-J evenness. A clonotype found in more than one individual was treated as public. TCRdb passed the public sequencing reads through fastp at Q25 and MiXCR, retaining productive beta sequences. Each CDR3 protein gets just one entry, which takes the most common genes and DNA from the rows behind it. The V and J calls were determined by TCRdb, not by the authors. This sample gives about 310,000 distinct CDR3 sequences in total; 18% of them show up just once. The top ten hold more than 30% of the sample.

The rearrangement joined TRBV6-6 to TRBJ1-5; no D gene call is confident. The specimen comprised peripheral blood mononuclear cells (PBMCs), sampled at new diagnosis, from a patient treated with antithyroid drugs. The TCR sequence derives from a female donor with Graves disease. The CDR3 in this case is CASSYSLDSNQPQHF. Here is the DNA: TGTGCCAGCAGTTACTCGCTGGACAGCAATCAGCCCCAGCATTTT.